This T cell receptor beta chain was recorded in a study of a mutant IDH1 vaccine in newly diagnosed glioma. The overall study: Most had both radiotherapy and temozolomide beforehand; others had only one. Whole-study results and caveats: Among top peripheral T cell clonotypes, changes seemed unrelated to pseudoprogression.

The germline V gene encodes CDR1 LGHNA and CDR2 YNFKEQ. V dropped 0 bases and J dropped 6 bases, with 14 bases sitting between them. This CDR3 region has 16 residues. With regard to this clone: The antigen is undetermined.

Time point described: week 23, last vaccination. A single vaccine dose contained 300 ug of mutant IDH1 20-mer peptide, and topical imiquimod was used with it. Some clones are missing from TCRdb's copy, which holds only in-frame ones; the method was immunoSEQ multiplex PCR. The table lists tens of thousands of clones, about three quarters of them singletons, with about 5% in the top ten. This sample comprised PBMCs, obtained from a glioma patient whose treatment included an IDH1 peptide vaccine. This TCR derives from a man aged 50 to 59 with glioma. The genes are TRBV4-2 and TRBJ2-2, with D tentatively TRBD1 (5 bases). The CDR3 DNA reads TGTGCCAGCAGCCAAGAGGCAGGGCTCCTTCCCGGGGAGCTGTTTTTT. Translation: CASSQEAGLLPGELFF.